The present entry profiles one T cell receptor beta chain with its context. immunoSEQ v3.0 was run at survey level. TCRdb keeps only in-frame clones here, not all; method: immunoSEQ multiplex PCR. The data show over 25,000 clones, about 96% seen once. This sample was taken from a study of long-term antiretroviral therapy in people with HIV. Across the study: The study's earliest collections predate the 2015 immediate-ART recommendation by about a decade.

Trimming pared 0 bases from V and 9 bases from J, leaving 22 bases between. The CDR3 loop spans 17 amino acids. The germline CDR1 and CDR2 sequences are SGDLS and YYNGEE. The origin of this receptor is a man aged 25 to 45 with HIV. This specimen consisted of unsorted PBMCs, obtained 6.6 years after starting antiretroviral therapy. J is TRBJ2-1 and V is TRBV9; tentative D call: TRBD2 (6 bases). The chain's CDR3 is CASSVGRGAGHLSEQFF. CDR3 coding DNA: TGTGCCAGCAGCGTAGGCCGCGGGGCAGGGCATTTGAGTGAGCAGTTCTTC.